The source of this TCR beta chain is a study of blood T cell repertoires in COVID-19. Study as a whole: The United States, Italy and Spain were the sources of the acute and convalescent COVID-19 samples.

This clone was seen more than once but under ten times. TCRdb's table, derived via immunoSEQ multiplex PCR, lists solely in-frame clones and lacks some. Of about 120,000 clones listed, approximately 74% are singletons. Germline CDR1 reads SGHRS; CDR2 reads YFSETQ. Unmatched junction bases numbered 9, after V lost 1 base and J lost 3 bases. There are 16 residues in the CDR3. The sequence was obtained from a man in his sixties with acute or convalescent COVID-19. The chain joins TRBV5-1 to TRBJ1-2; 7 nucleotides agree with TRBD1. The sample consisted of peripheral blood. CDR3: CASSLPDRAGYYGYTF. The CDR3 coding sequence is TGCGCCAGCAGCTTGCCAGACAGGGCAGGGTACTATGGCTACACCTTC. Using reference TRBV5-1 and TRBJ1-2 for the parts outside the CDR3, the full variable domain is KAGVTQTPRYLIKTRGQQVTLSCSPISGHRSVSWYQQTPGQGLQFLFEYFSETQRNKGNFPGRFSGRQFSNSRSEMNVSTLELGDSALYLCASSLPDRAGYYGYTFGSGTRLTVV.